Following are 22 T cell receptor beta chains from one sample sequenced in a study of cytomegalovirus exposure and HLA in healthy donors. The PCR contained 60 Vbeta and 13 Jbeta primers. The table came from immunoSEQ multiplex PCR; TCRdb's copy has only in-frame clones and leaves some out. Among fewer than 250,000 clones listed, roughly 80% were seen once. The specimen sequenced was PBMCs. The source is a man between 25 and 39 years old in good health and CMV-seronegative.

The V gene is TRBV21-1, the J gene TRBJ2-4; the table names TRBD2, a call not compared with the DNA. TRBV21-1 is given as a pseudogene. This CDR3 region has 16 residues. CDR3 DNA: TGTGCCAGCAGTTCAAGGACTCTCCTAGCCAAAAACATTCAGTACTTC. This translates into CASSSRTLLAKNIQYF.

In its sample, this clone was seen once. DNA for the CDR3: TGTGCCAGCACTCCAGGGGCGGCCTACGAGCAGTACTTC. Translating gives CASTPGAAYEQYF. J is TRBJ2-5 and V is TRBV6-5; tentatively, D is TRBD1 (6 bases). The DNA end lines up better with TRBJ2-7; the J call may be wrong. The V gene's germline CDR1 is MNHEY and CDR2 SVGAGI. The CDR3 is 13 amino acids.

V is TRBV5-5 and J is TRBJ2-7; D may be TRBD2 (6 bases). The CDR3 extends over 13 amino acids. Trimming pared 3 bases from V and 3 bases from J, leaving 10 bases between. The germline CDR1 and CDR2 sequences are SGHKS and YYEKEE (reference sequence). Here the CDR3 reads CASSWGVGYEQYF. The CDR3 DNA reads TGTGCCAGCAGCTGGGGGGTGGGCTACGAGCAGTACTTC.

The V gene is TRBV11-3, the J gene TRBJ2-3, with 7 bases fitting TRBD2. Unmatched junction bases numbered 10, after V lost 3 bases and J lost 7 bases. This CDR3 spans 15 amino acids. The germline CDR1 and CDR2 sequences are SGHNT and YENEEA. The CDR3 loop is CASSLDGLGSNTQYF. The CDR3, as DNA: TGTGCCAGCAGCTTGGACGGACTAGGTTCTAATACGCAGTATTTT.

The J gene is TRBJ1-2, the V gene TRBV5-4; D perhaps matches TRBD1 (5 bases). There are 13 residues in the CDR3. Germline CDR1 SGHNT, CDR2 YYREEE (reference sequence). Trimming took 6 bases from V and 1 from J, leaving 10 bases between them. The CDR3 sequence is CASTLRGNYGYTF. In DNA form, the CDR3 reads TGTGCCAGCACCCTTAGGGGTAACTATGGCTACACCTTC.

The chain combines TRBV13 with TRBJ1-2, with a weak D call TRBD1 (6 bases). The V end lost 1 base, the J end lost 0 bases, and 12 bases lay between the germline ends. CDR1 PRHDT and CDR2 FYEKMQ come from the germline V gene (reference sequence). The CDR3 contains 16 residues. The CDR3 DNA is TGTGCCAGCAGCTTAGCCCCAGGGGTAGCTAACTATGGCTACACCTTC. Amino acids: CASSLAPGVANYGYTF.

A note on this clone: One junction end disagrees with the germline gene, perhaps due to a read error. This rearrangement joins TRBV7-2 to TRBJ1-2; D is possibly TRBD1 (5 bases). Germline V lookup: CDR1 SGHTA, CDR2 FQGNSA. The CDR3 runs to 14 residues. The CDR3 DNA is TGTGCCAACAGCCCGGGGGGGAATAACTATGGCTACACCTTC. Translated: CANSPGGNNYGYTF.

The rearrangement links TRBV7-2 to TRBJ2-1; a weak D match, TRBD2 (7 bases). V was pared by 11 bases and J by 9 bases, with 26 bases between. The CDR3 runs to 15 residues. Germline V gene data show CDR1 as SGHTA and CDR2 as FQGNSA. CDR3 residues: CAAGGGGAVRSEQFF. The CDR3 DNA sequence: TGTGCCGCAGGAGGCGGGGGCGCCGTTCGGAGTGAGCAGTTCTTC.

This clone was found once. The V call is TRBV7-6, the J call TRBJ2-2; a possible D gene is TRBD1 (5 bases). Deletions cut 5 bases from V and 0 bases from J, with 10 bases between. The CDR3 spans 15 residues. The germline V gene encodes CDR1 SGHVS and CDR2 FNYEAQ. The CDR3 DNA reads TGTGCCAGCAGCGCGACAGTCTCGAACACCGGGGAGCTGTTTTTT. Encoded protein: CASSATVSNTGELFF.

The V and J genes are TRBV11-2 and TRBJ2-5; TRBD1 matches at 10 bases. V was clipped by 5 bases and J by 1 base; unmatched bases: 4. The CDR3 runs to 15 residues. The germline gives CDR1 SGHAT, CDR2 FQNNGV. The CDR3 nucleotides read TGTGCCAGCAGCCCAGGGGACAGGGGCCAAGAGACCCAGTACTTC. This codes for CASSPGDRGQETQYF.

This clone has only a few counts. The rearrangement joins TRBV2 to TRBJ2-1; 7 bases are shared with TRBD2. After removal of 6 bases from V and 10 bases from J, the junction contained 9 bases not matched to a gene. In germline, CDR1 is SNHLY, CDR2 FYNNEI. CDR3 length: 13 amino acids. The CDR3 bases are TGTGCCAGCAGGAGCGGGACGTCCGGGGAGCAGTTCTTC. It yields the protein CASRSGTSGEQFF.

This clone was counted a single time. This chain links TRBV7-9 with TRBJ1-2; 8 bases line up with TRBD1. The germline gives CDR1 SEHNR, CDR2 FQNEAQ (reference sequence). The CDR3 runs 14 residues. V lost 4 bases, J lost 2 bases, and 3 bases stayed unmatched. CDR3 in DNA: TGTGCCAGCAGCTACAGGGGGGAAAACTATGGCTACACCTTC. Amino acids: CASSYRGENYGYTF.

This clone was observed a handful of times. The J gene is TRBJ2-5, the V gene TRBV7-3, with D tentatively TRBD1 (6 bases). Trimming pared 3 bases from V and 4 bases from J, leaving 9 bases between. The CDR3 runs 13 residues. CDR1 and CDR2 (germline): SGHTA, FQGTGA. The chain's CDR3 is CASSLGAGETQYF. In nucleotides, the CDR3 is TGTGCCAGCAGCTTGGGGGCGGGAGAGACCCAGTACTTC. The full variable domain, its missing parts supplied by reference TRBV7-3 and TRBJ2-5, is GAGVSQTPSNKVTEKGKYVELRCDPISGHTALYWYRQSLGQGPEFLIYFQGTGAADDSGLPNDRFFAVRPEGSVSTLKIQRTERGDSAVYLCASSLGAGETQYFGPGTRLLVL.

The chain recombines TRBV2 with TRBJ2-3; 8 bases agree with TRBD1. The CDR3 extends over 16 amino acids. Germline values: CDR1 SNHLY, CDR2 FYNNEI. V shed 4 bases, J shed 0 bases, and the junction held 6 bases outside the gene matches. The CDR3 sequence: CASSARQGPSTDTQYF. As DNA, the CDR3 is TGTGCCAGCAGTGCCCGACAGGGGCCGAGCACAGATACGCAGTATTTT.

This clone occurred once. The chain carries TRBV7-9 and TRBJ2-3; D uncertain. Germline CDR1 reads SEHNR; CDR2 reads FQNEAQ (reference sequence). The CDR3 consists of 14 residues. V lost 3 bases to trimming and J lost 2 bases, with 9 bases between them. DNA for the CDR3: TGTGCCAGCAGCTTTACAGAACTCACAGATACGCAGTATTTT. It specifies CASSFTELTDTQYF.

The gene calls are TRBV27 and TRBJ1-6; D may be TRBD1 (5 bases). The CDR3 runs 13 residues. In germline, CDR1 is MNHEY, CDR2 SMNVEV (reference sequence). Trimming pared 5 bases from V and 6 bases from J, leaving 8 bases between. This CDR3 is CASSNQGNSPLHF. The CDR3 DNA reads TGTGCCAGCAGTAATCAGGGTAATTCACCCCTCCACTTT.

V gene TRBV19 combines with J gene TRBJ2-7, with D possibly being TRBD1 (6 bases). Per the germline V gene, CDR1 is LNHDA and CDR2 is SQIVND (reference sequence). This CDR3 is 16 amino acids long. The V end was cut by 7 bases, the J end by 6 bases, with 25 bases between. The CDR3 DNA reads as TGTGCCAGTATTTGTCTCTTGGGGACACTCGAGGGCGAGCAGTACTTC. This translates into CASICLLGTLEGEQYF. The full variable domain, in which reference TRBV19 and TRBJ2-7 provide the parts outside the CDR3, is DGGITQSPKYLFRKEGQNVTLSCEQNLNHDAMYWYRQDPGQGLRLIYYSQIVNDFQKGDIAEGYSVSREKKESFPLTVTSAQKNPTAFYLCASICLLGTLEGEQYFGPGTRLTVT.

The chain joins TRBV7-9 to TRBJ2-3; TRBD2 is a possible D gene (6 bases). The CDR3 loop spans 13 amino acids. Germline CDR1 SEHNR, CDR2 FQNEAQ (reference sequence). V dropped 4 bases and J dropped 6 bases, with 11 bases sitting between them. CDR3 sequence: CASSSRLVDTQYF. CDR3 nucleotides: TGTGCCAGCAGCTCGAGACTAGTTGATACGCAGTATTTT.

CDR3 loop: CASSYSRREPNSPLHF. The DNA for the CDR3 is TGTGCCAGCAGTTACTCCCGGCGGGAACCTAATTCACCCCTCCACTTT. This chain links TRBV6-5 with TRBJ1-6; the D is unclear. Per the germline V gene, CDR1 is MNHEY and CDR2 is SVGAGI. This CDR3 is 16 amino acids long. V was pared by 0 bases and J by 6 bases, with 12 bases between.

This chain uses TRBV6-1 with TRBJ2-5; maybe TRBD2 (7 bases). Trimming cost V 2 bases and J 5 bases, with 15 bases left between them. Per the germline V gene, CDR1 is MNHNS and CDR2 is SASEGT. CDR3 length equals 15 residues. The chain's CDR3 is CASSELGGAVETQYF. The CDR3 DNA sequence: TGTGCCAGCAGTGAATTGGGGGGGGCCGTTGAGACCCAGTACTTC.

The table lists this clone with a count of one. The chain employs TRBV5-1 and TRBJ2-7; 7 nucleotides agree with TRBD1. The CDR3 is 13 residues long. Germline-derived CDR1 and CDR2 are SGHRS and YFSETQ. After removal of 5 bases from V and 3 bases from J, the junction contained 5 bases not matched to a gene. The CDR3 bases are TGCGCCAGCAGAATTGACAGGGTCTACGAGCAGTACTTC. Amino acids: CASRIDRVYEQYF.

The V call is TRBV5-4, the J call TRBJ2-1; no reliable D call. The germline V gene encodes CDR1 SGHNT and CDR2 YYREEE (reference sequence). The length of the CDR3 is 15 residues. Trimming took 2 bases from V and 6 from J, leaving 15 bases between them. Written as DNA, the CDR3 is TGTGCCAGCAGCTTAGGCGGTGGTAACGGCAATGAGCAGTTCTTC. It is translated as CASSLGGGNGNEQFF.